The source of this T cell receptor beta chain is a study of blood T cell repertoires in COVID-19. Study at large: COVID-19 samples, acute and convalescent, were from the United States, Italy and Spain. In each case, the material was cDNA or gDNA derived from T cells, B-cell-depleted T cells, or PBMCs.

Germline assignment: CDR1 ENHRY and CDR2 SYGVKD. The V segment lost 2 bases and the J segment 8 bases; nucleotides outside the gene matches: 15. The CDR3 loop spans 17 amino acids. Sequenced by immunoSEQ multiplex PCR; TCRdb stores in-frame clones only, minus some. Here the sample spans approximately 300,000 clones, around 80% being singletons. The rearrangement uses TRBV10-3 and TRBJ1-2; the match to TRBD1 covers 9 bases. Sequenced: peripheral blood. The sequence derives from a woman aged 45-59 years with acute or convalescent COVID-19. CDR3 sequence: CAISEQGTGNGGGGYTF. CDR3 sequence (DNA): TGTGCCATCAGTGAGCAAGGGACAGGGAATGGCGGCGGCGGCTACACCTTC.